Below, 13 T cell receptor beta chains from the same sample are listed, as sequenced in a study of CD8 T cells in Susac syndrome (dated 2019 in TCRdb). The library was prepared using the immunoSEQ multiplex PCR assay. RNA was extracted with the RNeasy kit and about 0.5 to 1 ug was reverse transcribed using random hexamers. Through fastp at Q25 and MiXCR, TCRdb rebuilt clones from the public reads, retaining in-frame beta chains. Identical CDR3 protein sequences are pooled into one entry, listed with their most common genes and DNA. The sample table shows about 300,000 distinct CDR3 sequences, and 89% are seen once. About 0.17% of the sample comes from the top ten. The source material was CD8+ T cells from PBMCs. The origin of the receptors is a human donor with multiple sclerosis.

This chain uses TRBV4-3 with TRBJ2-1; the D gene is possibly TRBD2 (6 bases). This CDR3 spans 17 amino acids. V lost 4 bases to trimming and J lost 2 bases, with 18 bases between them. Germline V gene lookup returns CDR1 LGHNA and CDR2 YSLEER. The CDR3 region has the DNA TGCGCCAGCAGCCCGACGGAGGGTGCAAGTACCTACAATGAGCAGTTCTTC. As protein: CASSPTEGASTYNEQFF.

This sequence joins TRBV5-6 and TRBJ2-1; TRBD2 is a possible D gene (5 bases). This CDR3 has 14 residues. Per the germline V gene, CDR1 is SGHDT and CDR2 is YYEEEE. The V and J ends lost 2 bases and 9 bases respectively, with 15 bases between them. The CDR3 protein is CASSFRGPVGEQFF. In DNA form, the CDR3 reads TGTGCCAGCAGCTTCAGAGGGCCGGTCGGTGAGCAGTTCTTC.

CDR3 sequence (DNA): TGCGCCAGCAGCCCCCTGGACAGGGGGCTTCCAGATACGCAGTATTTT. Translating gives CASSPLDRGLPDTQYF. J is TRBJ2-3 and V is TRBV5-1; 11 bases agree with TRBD1. Per the germline V gene, CDR1 is SGHRS and CDR2 is YFSETQ. This CDR3 is 16 amino acids long. The trim removed 4 bases at V and 4 bases at J, leaving 8 bases unmatched.

J is TRBJ2-1 and V is TRBV20-1; 11 nucleotides agree with TRBD2. The CDR3 runs 15 residues. With V trimmed by 3 bases and J by 5 bases, 6 bases remained unmatched. The V gene's germline CDR1 is DFQATT and CDR2 SNEGSKA (reference sequence). CDR3 sequence: CSARPGTSGNNEQFF. The CDR3 DNA is TGCAGTGCTAGGCCCGGGACTAGCGGAAACAATGAGCAGTTCTTC.

The V gene is TRBV7-9, the J gene TRBJ2-1, with 11 positions matching TRBD2. The length of the CDR3 is 14 residues. Unmatched junction bases numbered 1, after V lost 8 bases and J lost 1 base. In germline, CDR1 is SEHNR, CDR2 FQNEAQ (reference sequence). CDR3 amino acids: CASGTSGSYNEQFF. The DNA for the CDR3 is TGTGCCAGCGGGACTAGCGGTTCCTACAATGAGCAGTTCTTC.

This CDR3 is CSARDVGLSSSYNEQFF. DNA of the CDR3: TGCAGTGCTAGAGATGTCGGACTAAGCAGCTCCTACAATGAGCAGTTCTTC. The chain employs TRBV20-1 and TRBJ2-1, with TRBD2 as a possible D gene (6 bases). Trimming took 0 bases from V and 0 from J, leaving 15 bases between them. The length of the CDR3 is 17 residues. Germline assignment: CDR1 DFQATT and CDR2 SNEGSKA (reference sequence).

The V call is TRBV7-9, the J call TRBJ2-1, with a tentative D call TRBD1 (7 bases). V lost 4 bases, J lost 0 bases, and 19 bases lay in between. CDR3 size: 18 residues. CDR1 is SEHNR, CDR2 FQNEAQ, per germline (reference sequence). The CDR3 sequence: CASSWRDSLISSYNEQFF. As DNA, the CDR3 is TGTGCCAGCAGCTGGAGGGACAGCCTGATAAGCTCCTACAATGAGCAGTTCTTC.

The chain joins TRBV11-2 to TRBJ2-3, with D possibly being TRBD2 (6 bases). The germline V and J ends were trimmed by 6 bases and 4 bases, with 20 bases remaining between them. The CDR3 runs to 16 residues. Germline-derived CDR1 and CDR2 are SGHAT and FQNNGV. DNA of the CDR3: TGTGCCAGCAGACACAGCCGGGACTTAGGGCCAGATACGCAGTATTTT. Its translation is CASRHSRDLGPDTQYF.

The gene calls are TRBV6-4 and TRBJ2-7; D is uncertain. This CDR3 has 12 amino acids. The germline CDR1 and CDR2 sequences are MRHNA and SNTAGT. The V end lost 0 bases, the J end lost 6 bases, and 6 bases lay between the germline ends. CDR3 loop: CASSDSRLEQYF. The CDR3 nucleotides are TGTGCCAGCAGTGACTCCAGGCTCGAGCAGTACTTC.

The chain is built from TRBV6-5 and TRBJ2-3, with D uncertain. Trimming pared 1 base from V and 4 bases from J, leaving 9 bases between. CDR1 and CDR2 from the germline V gene are MNHEY and SVGAGI. The CDR3 covers 14 residues. The CDR3 nucleotides read TGTGCCAGCAGTTACTTTCATCCCGCAGATACGCAGTATTTT. The encoded protein is CASSYFHPADTQYF.

The chain carries TRBV20-1 and TRBJ1-2; no reliable D call. Germline V gene data show CDR1 as DFQATT and CDR2 as SNEGSKA (reference sequence). The V and J ends lost 5 bases and 3 bases respectively, with 22 bases between them. This CDR3 has 16 residues. This chain's CDR3 is CSALTLSSARDYGYTF. CDR3 DNA sequence: TGCAGTGCTTTGACCTTATCCTCAGCCCGTGACTATGGCTACACCTTC.

The chain employs TRBV7-9 and TRBJ2-1, with D maybe TRBD2 (5 bases). V was cut by 4 bases and J by 6 bases, with 13 bases left in between. The germline V gene has CDR1 SEHNR and CDR2 FQNEAQ (reference sequence). CDR3 size: 14 residues. CDR3 nucleotide sequence: TGTGCCAGCAGCTCGGACTGGGTAGGCAATGAGCAGTTCTTC. Encoded protein: CASSSDWVGNEQFF.

This chain connects TRBV12-3 or TRBV12-4 to TRBJ2-1; D gene unclear. The CDR3 covers 13 residues. V dropped 4 bases and J dropped 7 bases, with 11 bases sitting between them. The CDR3 spells CASSSDGGNEQFF. The CDR3 bases are TGTGCCAGCAGTTCAGACGGTGGTAATGAGCAGTTCTTC.